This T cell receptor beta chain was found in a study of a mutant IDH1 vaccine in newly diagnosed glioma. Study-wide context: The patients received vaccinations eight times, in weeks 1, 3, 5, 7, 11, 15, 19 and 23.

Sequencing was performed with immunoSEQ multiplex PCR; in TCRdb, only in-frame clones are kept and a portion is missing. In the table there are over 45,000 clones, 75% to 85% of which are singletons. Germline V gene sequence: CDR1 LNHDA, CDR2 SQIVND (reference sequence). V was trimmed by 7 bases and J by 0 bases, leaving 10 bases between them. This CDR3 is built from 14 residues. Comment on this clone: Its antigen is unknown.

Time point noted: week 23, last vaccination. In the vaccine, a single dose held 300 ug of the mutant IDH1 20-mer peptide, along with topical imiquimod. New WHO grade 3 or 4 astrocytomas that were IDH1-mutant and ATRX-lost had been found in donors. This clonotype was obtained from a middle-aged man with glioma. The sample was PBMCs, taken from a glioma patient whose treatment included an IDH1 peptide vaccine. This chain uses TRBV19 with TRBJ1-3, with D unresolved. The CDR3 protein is CASNVQISGNTIYF. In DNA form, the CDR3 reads TGTGCCAGTAATGTGCAGATCTCTGGAAACACCATATATTTT.